This T cell receptor beta chain came from a study of blood T cell repertoires in COVID-19. For the study at large: COVID-19 samples from acute and convalescent phases originated in the United States, Italy and Spain. The cDNA or gDNA used as material had been derived from T cells, B-cell-depleted T cells, or PBMCs.

CDR1 MRHNA and CDR2 SNTAGT come from the germline V gene. The V segment lost 2 bases and the J segment 5 bases; nucleotides outside the gene matches: 1. The CDR3 sequence is 13 residues long. Many counts were recorded for this clone. Original processing methods: For nucleated cells, counts were estimated from reference gene primer amplification. This table comes from immunoSEQ multiplex PCR, and its TCRdb copy is limited to in-frame clones, with some not included. V and J calls plus clone size are reproduced from that table; the DNA served to infer D and trimming. The table includes approximately 150,000 clones, 60% to 85% detected once.

The specimen sequenced was peripheral blood. The sequence derives from a man aged 50-59 years with acute or convalescent COVID-19. The chain links TRBV6-4 to TRBJ2-3, with 7 bases identical to TRBD2. The CDR3 DNA is TGTGCCAGCAGTGACCGGGGGGAAGATACGCAGTATTTT. It translates to CASSDRGEDTQYF.